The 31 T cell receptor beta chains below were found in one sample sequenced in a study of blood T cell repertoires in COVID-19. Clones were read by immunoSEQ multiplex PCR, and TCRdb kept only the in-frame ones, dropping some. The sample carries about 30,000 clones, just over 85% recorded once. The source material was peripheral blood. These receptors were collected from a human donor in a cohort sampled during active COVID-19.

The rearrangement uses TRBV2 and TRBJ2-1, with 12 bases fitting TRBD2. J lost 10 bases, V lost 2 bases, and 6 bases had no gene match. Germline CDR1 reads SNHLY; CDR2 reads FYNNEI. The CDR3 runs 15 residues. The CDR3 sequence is CASSERTSGVGEQFF. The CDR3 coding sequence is TGTGCCAGCAGTGAACGGACTAGCGGGGTGGGGGAGCAGTTCTTC.

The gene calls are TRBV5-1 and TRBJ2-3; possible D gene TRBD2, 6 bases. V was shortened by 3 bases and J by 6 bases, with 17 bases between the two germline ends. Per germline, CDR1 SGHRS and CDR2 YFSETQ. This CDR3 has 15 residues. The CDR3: CASSYGRSAGDTQYF. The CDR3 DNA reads TGCGCCAGCAGCTATGGACGGTCAGCGGGCGATACGCAGTATTTT.

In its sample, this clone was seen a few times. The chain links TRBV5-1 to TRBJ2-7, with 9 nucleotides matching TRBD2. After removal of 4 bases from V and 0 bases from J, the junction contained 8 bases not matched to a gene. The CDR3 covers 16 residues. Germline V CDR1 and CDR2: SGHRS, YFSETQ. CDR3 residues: CASSVNLAGNSYEQYF. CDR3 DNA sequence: TGCGCCAGCAGCGTGAATCTAGCGGGGAACTCCTACGAGCAGTACTTC.

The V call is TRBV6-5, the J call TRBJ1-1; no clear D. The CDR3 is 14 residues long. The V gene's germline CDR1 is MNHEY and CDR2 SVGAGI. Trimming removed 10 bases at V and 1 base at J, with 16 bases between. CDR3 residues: CATSASQANTEAFF. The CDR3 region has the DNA TGTGCCACCTCCGCCAGCCAGGCGAACACTGAAGCTTTCTTT.

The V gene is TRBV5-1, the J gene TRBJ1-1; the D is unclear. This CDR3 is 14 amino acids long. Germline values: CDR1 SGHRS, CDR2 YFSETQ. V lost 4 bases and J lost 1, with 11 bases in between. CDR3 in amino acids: CASSNKQRNTEAFF. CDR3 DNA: TGCGCCAGCAGCAACAAACAGAGGAACACTGAAGCTTTCTTT. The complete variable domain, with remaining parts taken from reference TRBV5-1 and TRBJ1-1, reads KAGVTQTPRYLIKTRGQQVTLSCSPISGHRSVSWYQQTPGQGLQFLFEYFSETQRNKGNFPGRFSGRQFSNSRSEMNVSTLELGDSALYLCASSNKQRNTEAFFGQGTRLTVV.

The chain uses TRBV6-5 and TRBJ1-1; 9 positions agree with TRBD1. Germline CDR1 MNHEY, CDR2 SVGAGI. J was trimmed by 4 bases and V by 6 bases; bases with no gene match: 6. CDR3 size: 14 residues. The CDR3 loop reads CASSTETGGTEAFF. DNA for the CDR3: TGTGCCAGCAGCACCGAGACAGGGGGCACTGAAGCTTTCTTT.

The CDR3 reads CAWSVPSYEQYF. DNA of the CDR3: TGTGCCTGGAGTGTACCCAGCTACGAGCAGTACTTC. The genes are TRBV30 and TRBJ2-7; D gene uncertain. V lost 0 bases to trimming and J lost 3 bases, with 6 bases between them. The CDR3 sequence is 12 residues long. From germline, CDR1 is GTSNPN and CDR2 SVGIG (reference sequence).

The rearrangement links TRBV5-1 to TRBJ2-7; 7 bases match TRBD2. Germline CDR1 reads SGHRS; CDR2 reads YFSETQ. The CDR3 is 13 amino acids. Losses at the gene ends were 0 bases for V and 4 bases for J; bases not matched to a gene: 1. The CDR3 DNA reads TGCGCCAGCAGCTTGGGCGGGGGATACGAGCAGTACTTC. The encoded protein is CASSLGGGYEQYF. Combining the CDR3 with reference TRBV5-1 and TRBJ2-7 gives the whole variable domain KAGVTQTPRYLIKTRGQQVTLSCSPISGHRSVSWYQQTPGQGLQFLFEYFSETQRNKGNFPGRFSGRQFSNSRSEMNVSTLELGDSALYLCASSLGGGYEQYFGPGTRLTVT.

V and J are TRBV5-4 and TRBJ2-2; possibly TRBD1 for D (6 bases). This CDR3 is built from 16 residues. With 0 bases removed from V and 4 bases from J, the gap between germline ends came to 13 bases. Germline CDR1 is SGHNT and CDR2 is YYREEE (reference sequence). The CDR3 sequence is CASSLAVGASTGELFF. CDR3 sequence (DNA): TGTGCCAGCAGCTTGGCCGTGGGGGCGAGCACCGGGGAGCTGTTTTTT.

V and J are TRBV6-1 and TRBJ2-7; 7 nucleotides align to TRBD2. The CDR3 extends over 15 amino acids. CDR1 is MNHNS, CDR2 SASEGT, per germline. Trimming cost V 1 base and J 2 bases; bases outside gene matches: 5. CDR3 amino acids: CASSEVPGLTYEQYF. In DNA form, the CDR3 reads TGTGCCAGCAGTGAAGTACCGGGACTAACCTACGAGCAGTACTTC.

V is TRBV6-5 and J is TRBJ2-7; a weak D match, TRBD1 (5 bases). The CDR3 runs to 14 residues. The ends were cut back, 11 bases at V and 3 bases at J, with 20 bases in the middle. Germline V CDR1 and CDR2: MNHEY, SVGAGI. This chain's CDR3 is CAANLIQGHYEQYF. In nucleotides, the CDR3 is TGTGCCGCGAACTTAATTCAGGGTCACTACGAGCAGTACTTC.

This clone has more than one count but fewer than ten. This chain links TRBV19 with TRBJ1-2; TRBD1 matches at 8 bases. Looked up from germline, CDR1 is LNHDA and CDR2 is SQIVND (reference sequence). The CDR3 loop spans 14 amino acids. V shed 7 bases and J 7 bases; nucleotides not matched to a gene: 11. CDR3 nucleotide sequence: TGTGCCAGTACCCCAGGCAGGGGGCTAAGTGGCTACACCTTC. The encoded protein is CASTPGRGLSGYTF.

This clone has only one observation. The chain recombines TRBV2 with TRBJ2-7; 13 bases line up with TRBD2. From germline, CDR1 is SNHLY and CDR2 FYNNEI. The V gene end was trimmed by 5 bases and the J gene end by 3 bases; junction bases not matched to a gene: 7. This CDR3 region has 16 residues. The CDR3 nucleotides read TGTGCCAGCAGTAAACGCGGACTAGCGGGGGTCTACGAGCAGTACTTC. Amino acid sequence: CASSKRGLAGVYEQYF.

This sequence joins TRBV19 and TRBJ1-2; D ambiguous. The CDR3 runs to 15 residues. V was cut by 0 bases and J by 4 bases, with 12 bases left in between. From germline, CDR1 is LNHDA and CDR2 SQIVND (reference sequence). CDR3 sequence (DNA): TGTGCCAGTAGTATAGAAAGCGGCAGGAGCTATGGCTACACCTTC. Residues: CASSIESGRSYGYTF.

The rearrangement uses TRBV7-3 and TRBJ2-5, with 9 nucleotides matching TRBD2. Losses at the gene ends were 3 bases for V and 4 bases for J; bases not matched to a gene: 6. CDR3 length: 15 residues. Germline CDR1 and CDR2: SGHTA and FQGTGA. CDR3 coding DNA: TGTGCCAGCAGCTTGTCTAGCGGGGAGGGAGAGACCCAGTACTTC. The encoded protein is CASSLSSGEGETQYF.

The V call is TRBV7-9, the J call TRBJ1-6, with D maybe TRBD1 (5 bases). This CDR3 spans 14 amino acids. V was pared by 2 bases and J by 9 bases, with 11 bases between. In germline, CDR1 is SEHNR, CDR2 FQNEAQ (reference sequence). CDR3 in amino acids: CASSLQGVGSPLHF. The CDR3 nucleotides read TGTGCCAGCAGCTTACAGGGTGTAGGTTCACCCCTCCACTTT.

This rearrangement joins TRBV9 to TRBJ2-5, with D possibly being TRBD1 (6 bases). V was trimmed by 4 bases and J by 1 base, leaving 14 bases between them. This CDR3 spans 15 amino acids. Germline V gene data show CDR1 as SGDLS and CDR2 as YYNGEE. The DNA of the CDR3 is TGTGCCAGCAGCCACGGACAGACGATCCAAGAGACCCAGTACTTC. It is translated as CASSHGQTIQETQYF.

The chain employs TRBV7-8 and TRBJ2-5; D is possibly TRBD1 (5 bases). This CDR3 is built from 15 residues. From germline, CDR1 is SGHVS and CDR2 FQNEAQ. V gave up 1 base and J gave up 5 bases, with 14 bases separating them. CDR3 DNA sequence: TGTGCCAGCAGCTTAGAGTGGACAAGAAGGGAGACCCAGTACTTC. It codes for CASSLEWTRRETQYF.

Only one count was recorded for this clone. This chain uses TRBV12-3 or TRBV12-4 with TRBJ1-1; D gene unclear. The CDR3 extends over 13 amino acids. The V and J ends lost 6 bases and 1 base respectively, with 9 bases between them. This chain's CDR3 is CASSAGRNTEAFF. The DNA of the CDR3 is TGTGCCAGCAGCGCCGGGAGGAACACTGAAGCTTTCTTT.

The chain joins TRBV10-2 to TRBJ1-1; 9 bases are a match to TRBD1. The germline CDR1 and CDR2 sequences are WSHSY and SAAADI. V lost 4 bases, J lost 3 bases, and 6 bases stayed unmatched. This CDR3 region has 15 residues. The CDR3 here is CASSARRDRDTEAFF. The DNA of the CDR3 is TGCGCCAGCAGTGCCCGCCGGGACAGGGACACTGAAGCTTTCTTT.

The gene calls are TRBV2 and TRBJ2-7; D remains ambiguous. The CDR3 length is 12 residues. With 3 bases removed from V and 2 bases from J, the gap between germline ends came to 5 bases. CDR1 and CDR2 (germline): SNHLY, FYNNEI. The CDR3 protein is CASSDRPYEQYF. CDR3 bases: TGTGCCAGCAGTGACAGGCCCTACGAGCAGTACTTC.

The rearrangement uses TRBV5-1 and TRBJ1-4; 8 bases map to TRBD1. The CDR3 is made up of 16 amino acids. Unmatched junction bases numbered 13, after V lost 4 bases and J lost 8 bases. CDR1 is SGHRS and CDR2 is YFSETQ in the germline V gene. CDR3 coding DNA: TGCGCCAGCAGCCGGGCATCCCAGGGGGCGCTGGAAAAACTGTTTTTT. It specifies CASSRASQGALEKLFF.

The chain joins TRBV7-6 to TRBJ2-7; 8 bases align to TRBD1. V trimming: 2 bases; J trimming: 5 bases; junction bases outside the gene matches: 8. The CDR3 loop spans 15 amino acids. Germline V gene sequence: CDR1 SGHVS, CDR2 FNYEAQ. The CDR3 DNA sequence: TGTGCCAGCAGCTTAAGCGTCCAGGGGGCCCACGAGCAGTACTTC. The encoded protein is CASSLSVQGAHEQYF.

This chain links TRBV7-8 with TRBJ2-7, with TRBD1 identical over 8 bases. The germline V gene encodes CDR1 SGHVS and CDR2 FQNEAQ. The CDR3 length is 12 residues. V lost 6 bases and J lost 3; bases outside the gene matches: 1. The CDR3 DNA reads TGTGCCAGCAGGACAGGGGACTACGAGCAGTACTTC. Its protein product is CASRTGDYEQYF. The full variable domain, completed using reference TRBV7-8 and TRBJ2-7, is GAGVSQSPRYKVAKRGQDVALRCDPISGHVSLFWYQQALGQGPEFLTYFQNEAQLDKSGLPSDRFFAERPEGSVSTLKIQRTQQEDSAVYLCASRTGDYEQYFGPGTRLTVT.

The CDR3 bases are TGCGCCAGCCCTCCGACGGGATTAAGGCAAGAGACCCAGTACTTC. This encodes CASPPTGLRQETQYF. The V call is TRBV23-1, the J call TRBJ2-5; TRBD2 is a possible D gene (5 bases). TRBV23-1 is flagged as an ORF with uncertain function. The CDR3 sequence is 15 residues long. V was cut by 8 bases and J by 2 bases, with 18 bases left in between.

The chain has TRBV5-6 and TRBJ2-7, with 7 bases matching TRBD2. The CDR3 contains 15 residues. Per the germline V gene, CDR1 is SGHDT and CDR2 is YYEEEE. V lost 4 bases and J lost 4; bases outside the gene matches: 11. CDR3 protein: CASSNKLTSQYEQYF. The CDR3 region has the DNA TGTGCCAGCAGCAACAAGTTGACTAGCCAGTACGAGCAGTACTTC.

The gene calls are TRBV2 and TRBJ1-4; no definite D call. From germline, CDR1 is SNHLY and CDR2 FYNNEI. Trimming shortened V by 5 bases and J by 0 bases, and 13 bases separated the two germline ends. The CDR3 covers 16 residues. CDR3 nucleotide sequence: TGTGCCAGCAGTCTACGACCGACTACAACTAATGAAAAACTGTTTTTT. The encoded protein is CASSLRPTTTNEKLFF.

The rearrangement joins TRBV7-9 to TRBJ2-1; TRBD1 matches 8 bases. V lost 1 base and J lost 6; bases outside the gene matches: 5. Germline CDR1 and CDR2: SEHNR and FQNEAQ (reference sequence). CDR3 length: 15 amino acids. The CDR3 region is CASSLDSQGANEQFF. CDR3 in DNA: TGTGCCAGCAGCTTAGATAGTCAGGGGGCCAATGAGCAGTTCTTC.

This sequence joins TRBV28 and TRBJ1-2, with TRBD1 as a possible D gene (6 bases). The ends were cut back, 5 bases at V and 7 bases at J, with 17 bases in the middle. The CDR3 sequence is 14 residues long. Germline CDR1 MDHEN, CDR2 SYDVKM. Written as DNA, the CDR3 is TGTGCCAGCAGTCCCCAGGGGCCTGGGGCTGGCTACACCTTC. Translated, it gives CASSPQGPGAGYTF.

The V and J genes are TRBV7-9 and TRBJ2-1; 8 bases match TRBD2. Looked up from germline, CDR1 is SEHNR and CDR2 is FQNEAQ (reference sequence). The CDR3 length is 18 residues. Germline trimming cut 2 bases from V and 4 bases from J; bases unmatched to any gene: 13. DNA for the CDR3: TGTGCCAGCAGCTTACCCCCTGGAATAGCGGGGTCTTACAATGAGCAGTTCTTC. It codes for CASSLPPGIAGSYNEQFF.

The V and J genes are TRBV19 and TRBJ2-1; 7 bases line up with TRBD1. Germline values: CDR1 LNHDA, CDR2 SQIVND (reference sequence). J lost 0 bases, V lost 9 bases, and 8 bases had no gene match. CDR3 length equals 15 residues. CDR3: CASSGQVGSYNEQFF. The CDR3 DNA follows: TGTGCCAGCTCCGGACAGGTGGGCTCCTACAATGAGCAGTTCTTC.